The rows below give T cell receptor beta chains drawn from one sample of a study of human versus mouse CDR3 diversity and MHC coevolution. The protocol was immunoSEQ multiplex PCR, while the TCRdb copy is restricted to in-frame clones and leaves out a portion. Here the sample spans tens of thousands of clones, about 94% being singletons. The sequenced sample was naive CD4+ T cells from blood. The receptors originated from a person in their sixties in good health. CDR3s leave out the opening cysteine and the closing phenylalanine or tryptophan.

v_gene: TRBV11-2
j_gene: TRBJ2-5
CDR3aa: ASSLIGLAGGQY

v_gene: TRBV2
j_gene: TRBJ2-5
CDR3aa: AAGTTSGETQY

v_gene: TRBV7-9
j_gene: TRBJ1-2
CDR3aa: ASSPERDTGGYT

v_gene: TRBV25-1
j_gene: TRBJ2-7
CDR3aa: ASRPGGVSYEQY

v_gene: TRBV6-5
j_gene: TRBJ2-7
CDR3aa: ASSYSYSTYEQY

v_gene: TRBV5-5
j_gene: TRBJ1-1
CDR3aa: ASSLTGVDTEAF

v_gene: TRBV25-1
j_gene: TRBJ1-5
CDR3aa: ASSATGTGDNQPQH

v_gene: TRBV5-1
j_gene: TRBJ2-1
CDR3aa: ASSSAVSSYNEQF

v_gene: TRBV18
j_gene: TRBJ2-3
CDR3aa: ASSPGPPTSGTDTQY

v_gene: TRBV5-4
j_gene: TRBJ1-3
CDR3aa: ASSFGGSSSGNTIY

v_gene: TRBV2
j_gene: TRBJ1-4
CDR3aa: ASRQGRDEKLF

v_gene: TRBV7-6
j_gene: TRBJ2-1
CDR3aa: ASSLGGSYNEQF

v_gene: TRBV19
j_gene: TRBJ2-2
CDR3aa: ASSASRTGELF

v_gene: TRBV19
j_gene: TRBJ2-7
CDR3aa: ASSTPGQIYEQY

v_gene: TRBV19
j_gene: TRBJ2-7
CDR3aa: ASKRIPGQGEQY

v_gene: TRBV19
j_gene: TRBJ2-1
CDR3aa: ASSITTYNEQF

v_gene: TRBV7-9
j_gene: TRBJ2-5
CDR3aa: ASSSSLAGQETQY

v_gene: TRBV29-1
j_gene: TRBJ2-5
CDR3aa: SHTPTGSQETQY

v_gene: TRBV10-3
j_gene: TRBJ2-3
CDR3aa: AIRTQGLGTDTQY

v_gene: TRBV29-1
j_gene: TRBJ1-1
CDR3aa: SSRGLNTEAF

v_gene: TRBV5-6
j_gene: TRBJ1-2
CDR3aa: ASSLGQLGGYT

v_gene: TRBV11-2
j_gene: TRBJ2-1
CDR3aa: ASSFSGKDLDEQF

v_gene: TRBV19
j_gene: TRBJ1-2
CDR3aa: ASSSPVEGYT

v_gene: TRBV2
j_gene: TRBJ1-6
CDR3aa: ASSGGQVSGSPLH

v_gene: TRBV15
j_gene: TRBJ1-1
CDR3aa: ATSGTLNTEAF

v_gene: TRBV5-1
j_gene: TRBJ2-1
CDR3aa: ASSLQGNNEQF

v_gene: TRBV7-2
j_gene: TRBJ2-1
CDR3aa: ASSPQETSGSSEQF